The 15 T cell receptor beta chains listed next were all sequenced from one sample in a study of cytomegalovirus exposure and HLA in healthy donors. Primers for the PCR totalled 60 Vbeta and 13 Jbeta. Profiling relied on immunoSEQ multiplex PCR, and the TCRdb table lists in-frame clones only, not all of them. The sample has 150,000 to 200,000 clones, around 81% seen once. Sequenced input: PBMCs. Receptors were obtained from a man aged 25-40 years in good health and CMV-seronegative.

The chain combines TRBV5-6 with TRBJ2-1, with TRBD2 matching over 10 bases. The CDR3 has 17 residues. Germline V CDR1 and CDR2: SGHDT, YYEEEE. The J segment lost 4 bases and the V segment lost 5 bases, leaving 12 bases of the junction unmatched. CDR3: CASSSDSSGRLYNEQFF. The CDR3 nucleotides read TGTGCCAGCAGTTCGGACAGTAGCGGGAGGCTATACAATGAGCAGTTCTTC.

This clone was detected a few times. The chain couples TRBV15 to TRBJ1-2; 8 bases are a match to TRBD1. The CDR3 sequence is 14 residues long. From germline, CDR1 is LNHNV and CDR2 YYDKDF (reference sequence). J was trimmed by 4 bases and V by 3 bases; bases with no gene match: 4. The CDR3 DNA reads as TGTGCCACCAGCAGGGCGGGACAGGCCTATGGCTACACCTTC. Residues: CATSRAGQAYGYTF.

This sequence joins TRBV11-2 and TRBJ2-5; perhaps TRBD2 as D (6 bases). Germline V CDR1 and CDR2: SGHAT, FQNNGV. This CDR3 has 17 residues. The V gene lost 1 base and the J gene lost 0 bases, with 15 bases spanning the gap. CDR3 bases: TGTGCCAGCAGCTTAGTAGGGGCTAGCGCATACCAAGAGACCCAGTACTTC. Its translation: CASSLVGASAYQETQYF.

This sequence joins TRBV10-3 and TRBJ2-7; 7 positions match TRBD2. The CDR3 spans 14 residues. Germline values: CDR1 ENHRY, CDR2 SYGVKD. V shed 4 bases, J shed 6 bases, and the junction held 9 bases outside the gene matches. The CDR3 region is CAISGGREVPEQYF. CDR3 nucleotide sequence: TGTGCCATCAGTGGAGGACGGGAGGTCCCCGAGCAGTACTTC.

The gene calls are TRBV5-1 and TRBJ2-1, with 12 bases that match TRBD2. With 4 bases clipped from V and 6 bases from J, the junction kept 11 bases outside the gene matches. Germline V gene data show CDR1 as SGHRS and CDR2 as YFSETQ. The CDR3 covers 17 residues. The CDR3 DNA reads TGCGCCAGCAGCAAGGGACTAGCGGGTCCTTCCGGCAATGAGCAGTTCTTC. Encoded protein: CASSKGLAGPSGNEQFF.

V and J are TRBV5-8 and TRBJ2-7; TRBD1 aligns across 11 bases. The CDR3 extends over 17 amino acids. With 3 bases clipped from V and 4 bases from J, the junction kept 12 bases outside the gene matches. From germline, CDR1 is SGHTS and CDR2 YDEGEE. This chain's CDR3 is CASSSGTGQGARYEQYF. The DNA of the CDR3 is TGTGCCAGCAGCTCGGGGACCGGACAGGGGGCTAGGTACGAGCAGTACTTC.

The table lists this clone with a few counts. The chain recombines TRBV7-9 with TRBJ2-1, with TRBD2 matching over 7 bases. With 6 bases clipped from V and 8 bases from J, the junction kept 10 bases outside the gene matches. The V gene's germline CDR1 is SEHNR and CDR2 FQNEAQ (reference sequence). This CDR3 region has 14 residues. CDR3 sequence reads: CASRMGGSQDEQFF. In nucleotides, the CDR3 is TGTGCCAGCAGGATGGGAGGGAGTCAGGATGAGCAGTTCTTC.

J is TRBJ2-3 and V is TRBV19; TRBD1 matches 7 bases. The CDR3 length is 13 residues. V shed 11 bases, J shed 6 bases, and the junction held 11 bases outside the gene matches. Germline V gene data show CDR1 as LNHDA and CDR2 as SQIVND (reference sequence). The CDR3 nucleotides are TGTGCCGCATCCGACAGGGTCGGCGATACGCAGTATTTT. Its translation is CAASDRVGDTQYF. The whole variable domain, remainder taken from reference TRBV19 and TRBJ2-3, is DGGITQSPKYLFRKEGQNVTLSCEQNLNHDAMYWYRQDPGQGLRLIYYSQIVNDFQKGDIAEGYSVSREKKESFPLTVTSAQKNPTAFYLCAASDRVGDTQYFGPGTRLTVL.

This chain joins TRBV19 and TRBJ2-1, with 9 bases identical to TRBD1. The CDR3 runs 14 residues. J gave up 6 bases and V 9 bases, and 9 bases lay outside the gene matches. Per the germline V gene, CDR1 is LNHDA and CDR2 is SQIVND (reference sequence). DNA of the CDR3: TGTGCCAGGGCACCGGGACAGGGTTGCAATGAGCAGTTCTTC. Translation gives CARAPGQGCNEQFF.

The CDR3 DNA reads TGTGCCAGCAGTAGAACGGGAGATACGCAGTATTTT. This translates into CASSRTGDTQYF. This chain connects TRBV27 to TRBJ2-3; D remains unclear. V lost 5 bases to trimming and J lost 5 bases, with 8 bases between them. CDR1 and CDR2 from the germline V gene are MNHEY and SMNVEV (reference sequence). The CDR3 sequence is 12 residues long.

The rearrangement links TRBV27 to TRBJ2-1; maybe TRBD2 (5 bases). The CDR3 consists of 17 residues. V lost 2 bases to trimming and J lost 4 bases, with 18 bases between them. The V gene's germline CDR1 is MNHEY and CDR2 SMNVEV (reference sequence). This CDR3 reads CASSLRTQWTGYNEQFF. CDR3 nucleotides: TGTGCCAGCAGTTTACGTACCCAATGGACGGGGTACAATGAGCAGTTCTTC.

This clone was observed a handful of times. The chain recombines TRBV2 with TRBJ1-4; 10 nucleotides align to TRBD1. With 10 bases clipped from V and 3 bases from J, the junction kept 11 bases outside the gene matches. There are 16 residues in the CDR3. The germline V gene encodes CDR1 SNHLY and CDR2 FYNNEI. This CDR3 is CATKPGQGYPNEKLFF. In DNA, the CDR3 is TGTGCCACAAAACCGGGACAGGGGTATCCTAATGAAAAACTGTTTTTT.

This clone was seen only once. The chain combines TRBV6-1 with TRBJ2-7; TRBD2 aligns across 7 bases. CDR1 and CDR2 from the germline V gene are MNHNS and SASEGT. After removal of 6 bases from V and 0 bases from J, the junction contained 8 bases not matched to a gene. The CDR3 spans 15 residues. Here the CDR3 DNA reads TGTGCCAGCAGGTTAAGCGGGGTCCCCTCCTACGAGCAGTACTTC. Translating gives CASRLSGVPSYEQYF.

This sequence joins TRBV11-2 and TRBJ1-4; D not resolved. The germline V and J ends were trimmed by 5 bases and 4 bases, with 17 bases remaining between them. The CDR3 runs to 16 residues. Germline CDR1 reads SGHAT; CDR2 reads FQNNGV. The CDR3 bases are TGTGCCAGCAGCCTCGGGTCCCCGGATGTTAATGAAAAACTGTTTTTT. Residues: CASSLGSPDVNEKLFF. The complete variable domain, with remaining parts taken from reference TRBV11-2 and TRBJ1-4, reads EAGVAQSPRYKIIEKRQSVAFWCNPISGHATLYWYQQILGQGPKLLIQFQNNGVVDDSQLPKDRFSAERLKGVDSTLKIQPAKLEDSAVYLCASSLGSPDVNEKLFFGSGTQLSVL.

V usage is TRBV6-1 and J usage is TRBJ2-1, with TRBD2 identical over 12 bases. The CDR3 has 13 amino acids. Germline assignment: CDR1 MNHNS and CDR2 SASEGT. With V trimmed by 6 bases and J by 13 bases, 7 bases remained unmatched. The DNA of the CDR3 is TGTGCCAGCAGCCCGACTAGCGGGAGTCTTCAGTTCTTC. Translating gives CASSPTSGSLQFF.